A selection of T cell receptor beta chains follows, all from one sample in a study of blood T cell repertoires in COVID-19. The protocol was immunoSEQ multiplex PCR, while the TCRdb copy is restricted to in-frame clones and leaves out a portion. This table has 190,000 or so clones, 85% to 90% appearing once. The sample consisted of peripheral blood. All receptors derive from a man aged 55 to 70 who had recovered from COVID-19. Each CDR3 is given with its conserved first and last residue. A D gene is named only where the DNA matches it firmly. The size of a clone is reported for some rows only, either as once, few or many, or as a class for expanded clones.

j_call d_call v_call clone_size cdr3_length cdr3_nt cdr3_aa
TRBJ2-1 TRBD1 TRBV3-1/TRBV3-2 - 16 TGTGCCAGCAGCCAAGATCTTCGAGGGGGCCACAATGAGCAGTTCTTC CASSQDLRGGHNEQFF
TRBJ1-2 TRBD1 TRBV2 - 11 TGTGCCAGCAGTACAGGGGGGAACTACACCTTC CASSTGGNYTF
TRBJ1-4 - TRBV11-2 - 14 TGTGCCAGCAGCTTAGTGGGAGGCAATGAAAAACTGTTTTTT CASSLVGGNEKLFF
TRBJ2-5 TRBD2 TRBV15 - 16 TGTGCCACCAGCAGAGGGAGGGAGGGCCGGTCGGAGACCCAGTACTTC CATSRGREGRSETQYF
TRBJ2-2 - TRBV2 - 13 TGTGCCAGTGTGGGACAGAACACCGGGGAGCTGTTTTTT CASVGQNTGELFF
TRBJ1-5 - TRBV3-1/TRBV3-2 - 14 TGTGCCAGCAGCCATTTAACGGGCAATCAGCCCCAGCATTTT CASSHLTGNQPQHF
TRBJ1-1 TRBD1 TRBV19 - 17 TGTGCCAGTAGTATCGCCGGGACAGGGTTAGGTGGCACTGAAGCTTTCTTT CASSIAGTGLGGTEAFF
TRBJ1-5 - TRBV19 - 17 TGTGCCAGTAGTATAATTTCAGGGCGTTTGGCCAATCAGCCCCAGCATTTT CASSIISGRLANQPQHF
TRBJ1-1 - TRBV6-5 - 14 TGTGCCAGCAGACCCCTTACGACAACGACTGAAGCTTTCTTT CASRPLTTTTEAFF
TRBJ2-1 - TRBV5-4 once 16 TGTGCCAGCAGCTTGGCCGAGGTCCTGGTGGGCAATGAGCAGTTCTTC CASSLAEVLVGNEQFF
TRBJ2-1 - TRBV10-1 - 16 TGCGCCAGCAGCTCATCTATCCTAGGTTCTACGAATGAGCAGTTCTTC CASSSSILGSTNEQFF
TRBJ2-1 TRBD2 TRBV19 - 16 TGTGCCAGTAGTCTGGGACTAGCGGTCTCCTACAATGAGCAGTTCTTC CASSLGLAVSYNEQFF
TRBJ1-1 TRBD1 TRBV19 few 15 TGTGCCAGTAGTATACTTCAGGGGGCGCGGACTGAAGCTTTCTTT CASSILQGARTEAFF
TRBJ1-5 - TRBV28 - 13 TGTGCCAGCAGAGAGTATACCAATCAGCCCCAGCATTTT CASREYTNQPQHF
TRBJ1-4 TRBD1 TRBV5-5 - 13 TGTGCCAGCAGCTTGGCTTGGACAGGGGGACTGTTTTTT CASSLAWTGGLFF
TRBJ1-1 - TRBV6-1 - 17 TGTGCCAGCAGTGGGGGCTTCCCCGCCAATCTGAACACTGAAGCTTTCTTT CASSGGFPANLNTEAFF
TRBJ2-5 TRBD1 TRBV30 - 13 TGTGCCTTGCTGGGACAGGGAAAAGAGACCCAGTACTTC CALLGQGKETQYF
TRBJ2-3 TRBD2 TRBV5-4 - 15 TGTGCCAGCAGCTTAAGTAGCGGGAGGTCAGATACGCAGTATTTT CASSLSSGRSDTQYF
TRBJ2-7 TRBD2 TRBV19 - 15 TGTGCCAGTAGGTCTCGGGACTATGGGGAGTACGAGCAGTACTTC CASRSRDYGEYEQYF
TRBJ2-7 TRBD2 TRBV4-2 - 15 TGTGCCAGCAGCCAAGATCGCGGGGACTACTACGAGCAGTACTTC CASSQDRGDYYEQYF
TRBJ2-7 TRBD2 TRBV10-3 - 12 TGTGCCACGGGACTAGCGGGAGGCGAGCAGTACTTC CATGLAGGEQYF
TRBJ2-3 - TRBV7-2 - 12 TGTGCCAGCAGCTCCCGGAGGGATACGCAGTATTTT CASSSRRDTQYF
TRBJ1-2 TRBD1 TRBV5-1 - 14 TGCGCCAGCAGCTTGGAGGGGACAGGGAATGGCTACACCTTC CASSLEGTGNGYTF
TRBJ1-2 - TRBV28 - 16 TGTGCCAGCACCCTAGGGGGTTTAAGATCTAACTATGGCTACACCTTC CASTLGGLRSNYGYTF
TRBJ1-2 - TRBV9 once 14 TGTGCCAGCAGCCCAGGGGCGGGGGTTCAAGGCTACACCTTC CASSPGAGVQGYTF
TRBJ1-5 - TRBV7-2 - 13 TGTGCCAGCAGCTTCGTTAGCAATCAGCCCCAGCATTTT CASSFVSNQPQHF
TRBJ1-2 - TRBV5-1 few 13 TGCGCCAGCAGCTCGACGGTCGGGGGTGGCTACACCTTC CASSSTVGGGYTF
TRBJ1-1 - TRBV7-8 - 14 TGTGCCAGCAGCTTCGGGAAAACGAACACTGAAGCTTTCTTT CASSFGKTNTEAFF